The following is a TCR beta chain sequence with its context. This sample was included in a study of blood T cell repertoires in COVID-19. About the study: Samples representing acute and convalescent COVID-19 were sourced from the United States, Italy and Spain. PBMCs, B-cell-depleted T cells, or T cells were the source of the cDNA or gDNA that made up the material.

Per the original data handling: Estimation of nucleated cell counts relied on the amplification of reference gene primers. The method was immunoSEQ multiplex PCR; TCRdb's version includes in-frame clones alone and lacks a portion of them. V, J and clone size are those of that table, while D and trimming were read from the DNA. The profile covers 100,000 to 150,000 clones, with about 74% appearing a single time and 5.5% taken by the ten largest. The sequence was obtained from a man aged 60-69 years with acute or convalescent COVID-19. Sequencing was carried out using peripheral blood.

In nucleotides, the CDR3 is TGTGCCAGCTCAAGACAGGGTATGCCAGATACGCAGTATTTT. This translates into CASSRQGMPDTQYF. The J gene is TRBJ2-3, the V gene TRBV18; TRBD1 matches at 7 bases. Unmatched junction bases numbered 6, after V lost 5 bases and J lost 4 bases. Germline V CDR1 and CDR2: KGHSH, LQKENI. The length of the CDR3 is 14 residues.